The T cell receptor beta chain under discussion was sequenced for a study of cytomegalovirus exposure and HLA in healthy donors. Use of 60 Vbeta and 13 Jbeta primers characterized the PCR. The table came from immunoSEQ multiplex PCR; TCRdb's copy has only in-frame clones and leaves some out. The sample consists of roughly 230,000 clones, approximately 81% of them appearing once. This CDR3 has 11 amino acids. Germline V lookup: CDR1 DFQATT, CDR2 SNEGSKA (reference sequence). Trimming stripped 6 bases from V and 5 bases from J, with 11 bases between. The rearrangement uses TRBV20-1 and TRBJ2-7, with no clear D. The sample consisted of PBMCs. This TCR derives from a girl aged 2 to 9 in good health and CMV-seronegative. CDR3 bases: TGCAGTGCAAGCAAGCGCAACGAGCAGTACTTC. The encoded protein is CSASKRNEQYF.